Below, 21 T cell receptor beta chains from the same sample are listed, as sequenced in a study of OX40 agonist ivuxolimab in advanced cancers. Profiled with immunoSEQ multiplex PCR; TCRdb holds only in-frame clones, not every one. Among around 66,000 clones listed, 70% to 90% were seen once. This material consisted of CD4+ or CD8+ T cells sorted from blood, taken in a trial of the OX40 agonist ivuxolimab. The source of these receptors is an adult with an advanced solid tumor such as melanoma, head and neck, liver or kidney cancer.

The chain couples TRBV29-1 to TRBJ2-5; 8 bases fit TRBD1. CDR3 length equals 13 residues. CDR1 and CDR2 (germline): SQVTM, ANQGSEA. Trimming removed 4 bases from V and 1 base from J; junction bases left unmatched: 2. CDR3 protein: CSVAGQGQETQYF. CDR3 in DNA: TGCAGCGTTGCCGGACAGGGCCAAGAGACCCAGTACTTC.

The rearrangement joins TRBV5-7 to TRBJ1-5; no clear D. TRBV5-7 is treated as an ORF (open reading frame) with a function not yet certain. V shed 2 bases and J shed 5 bases, with 14 bases lying between them. This CDR3 comprises 15 residues. The CDR3 nucleotides are TGTGCCAGCAGCTTCGGCGGCGGTCGGGATCAGCCCCAGCATTTT. Translating gives CASSFGGGRDQPQHF.

This rearrangement joins TRBV2 to TRBJ1-4; 8 bases agree with TRBD1. The CDR3 has 15 residues. J gave up 8 bases and V 6 bases, and 11 bases lay outside the gene matches. Germline V CDR1 and CDR2: SNHLY, FYNNEI. The DNA of the CDR3 is TGTGCCAGCAGACCGACAGGGGCCCCCGGGGAAAAACTGTTTTTT. Translation: CASRPTGAPGEKLFF.

The rearrangement links TRBV11-3 to TRBJ2-5, with 10 positions matching TRBD1. The ends lost 4 bases at V and 6 bases at J; junction bases unmatched: 8. The CDR3 loop spans 15 amino acids. Germline values: CDR1 SGHNT, CDR2 YENEEA. CDR3 in DNA: TGTGCCAGCAGCTCCGGGACAGGGGACGTGAAGACCCAGTACTTC. It is translated as CASSSGTGDVKTQYF.

CDR3 region: CASSPYPDRDGYTF. The CDR3 DNA reads as TGTGCCAGCAGCCCCTACCCGGACAGGGATGGCTACACCTTC. The chain has TRBV7-6 and TRBJ1-2, with TRBD1 matching over 8 bases. The J segment lost 6 bases and the V segment lost 5 bases, leaving 8 bases of the junction unmatched. Germline V gene data show CDR1 as SGHVS and CDR2 as FNYEAQ. The CDR3 is 14 amino acids. The variable domain in full, completed from reference TRBV7-6 and TRBJ1-2, reads GAGVSQSPRYKVTKRGQDVALRCDPISGHVSLYWYRQALGQGPEFLTYFNYEAQQDKSGLPNDRFSAERPEGSISTLTIQRTEQRDSAMYRCASSPYPDRDGYTFGSGTRLTVV.

The rearrangement links TRBV4-1 to TRBJ2-3; 11 bases match TRBD1. CDR1 is MGHRA, CDR2 YSYEKL, per germline. Unmatched junction bases numbered 3, after V lost 0 bases and J lost 4 bases. The CDR3 runs 16 residues. CDR3 loop: CASSQEGQGGADTQYF. CDR3 bases: TGCGCCAGCAGCCAAGAGGGACAGGGGGGGGCAGATACGCAGTATTTT.

This chain links TRBV11-1 with TRBJ1-1; D call uncertain. This CDR3 has 14 residues. Trimming took off 5 bases at V and 0 bases at J, with 10 bases between the two ends. Germline lookup yields CDR1 SGHAT and CDR2 FQDESV (reference sequence). In nucleotides, the CDR3 is TGTGCCAGCAGCCCGCTGAGGTTGAACACTGAAGCTTTCTTT. This sequence encodes CASSPLRLNTEAFF. The entire variable domain, with the rest obtained from reference TRBV11-1 and TRBJ1-1, is as follows: EAEVAQSPRYKITEKSQAVAFWCDPISGHATLYWYRQILGQGPELLVQFQDESVVDDSQLPKDRFSAERLKGVDSTLKIQPAELGDSAMYLCASSPLRLNTEAFFGQGTRLTVV.

The table lists this clone with a few counts. The CDR3 nucleotides read TGTGCCAGCAGCGGGTCCGGGACAGGGGGTAAATCACCCCTCCACTTT. This gives the protein CASSGSGTGGKSPLHF. V is TRBV11-2 and J is TRBJ1-6; TRBD1 matches at 11 bases. V shed 5 bases and J 10 bases; nucleotides not matched to a gene: 10. This CDR3 contains 16 residues. Germline V CDR1 and CDR2: SGHAT, FQNNGV. Complete variable domain (other parts from reference TRBV11-2 and TRBJ1-6): EAGVAQSPRYKIIEKRQSVAFWCNPISGHATLYWYQQILGQGPKLLIQFQNNGVVDDSQLPKDRFSAERLKGVDSTLKIQPAKLEDSAVYLCASSGSGTGGKSPLHFGNGTRLTVT.

The chain recombines TRBV5-1 with TRBJ1-2; D may be TRBD1 (5 bases). V was shortened by 4 bases and J by 9 bases, with 25 bases between the two germline ends. The germline gives CDR1 SGHRS, CDR2 YFSETQ. CDR3 length: 16 amino acids. CDR3 nucleotides: TGCGCCAGCAGCCGGGGGGACGGGGAAACGCCGCTACGCTACACCTTC. Translation: CASSRGDGETPLRYTF.

This clone was recorded only once. The V gene is TRBV4-2, the J gene TRBJ2-3, with 8 bases matching TRBD1. The germline V gene encodes CDR1 LGHNA and CDR2 YNFKEQ. CDR3 length: 16 residues. With V trimmed by 1 base and J by 3 bases, 6 bases remained unmatched. DNA for the CDR3: TGTGCCAGCAGCCAAGGGCAGGGGGCGCGAACAGATACGCAGTATTTT. Translated, it gives CASSQGQGARTDTQYF.

The chain couples TRBV7-3 to TRBJ2-1; 11 bases match TRBD2. CDR1 SGHTA and CDR2 FQGTGA come from the germline V gene. The junction had 6 bases not matched to a gene; V was cut back by 4 bases and J by 4 bases. CDR3 length: 16 amino acids. As DNA, the CDR3 is TGTGCCAGCAGCTCCCTTAGCGGGGGGGCTTACAATGAGCAGTTCTTC. It codes for CASSSLSGGAYNEQFF.

This rearrangement joins TRBV27 to TRBJ2-2; D is ambiguous. The CDR3 totals 14 residues. The V end was cut by 9 bases, the J end by 3 bases, with 14 bases between. Germline lookup yields CDR1 MNHEY and CDR2 SMNVEV (reference sequence). The CDR3 here is CASQKAAYTGELFF. The CDR3 DNA follows: TGTGCCAGTCAAAAGGCAGCCTACACCGGGGAGCTGTTTTTT.

The table lists this clone with a count of one. The CDR3 protein is CASSLGTGTGALMNTEAFF. CDR3 DNA sequence: TGCGCCAGCAGCTTGGGGACTGGGACAGGGGCGCTAATGAACACTGAAGCTTTCTTT. The gene calls are TRBV5-1 and TRBJ1-1, with TRBD1 identical over 10 bases. The CDR3 sequence is 19 residues long. The germline V gene has CDR1 SGHRS and CDR2 YFSETQ. V shed 0 bases and J 0 bases; nucleotides not matched to a gene: 11. The whole variable domain, filled in from reference TRBV5-1 and TRBJ1-1, reads KAGVTQTPRYLIKTRGQQVTLSCSPISGHRSVSWYQQTPGQGLQFLFEYFSETQRNKGNFPGRFSGRQFSNSRSEMNVSTLELGDSALYLCASSLGTGTGALMNTEAFFGQGTRLTVV.

The chain uses TRBV5-4 and TRBJ1-1; no clear D gene. This CDR3 has 12 amino acids. Germline CDR1 is SGHNT and CDR2 is YYREEE (reference sequence). The chain's CDR3 is CTYEGWYTEAFF. As DNA, the CDR3 is TGTACCTACGAGGGATGGTACACTGAAGCTTTCTTT.

This chain connects TRBV11-2 to TRBJ2-2; D may correspond to TRBD1 or TRBD2 (6 bases each). V dropped 7 bases and J dropped 4 bases, with 16 bases sitting between them. This CDR3 spans 15 amino acids. Germline-derived CDR1 and CDR2 are SGHAT and FQNNGV. The CDR3 DNA reads TGTGCCAGCATCCCCCCGGGGGCGCGCACCGGGGAGCTGTTTTTT. This codes for CASIPPGARTGELFF.

The chain joins TRBV30 to TRBJ2-5; TRBD1 is a possible D gene (6 bases). The CDR3 extends over 13 amino acids. Germline values: CDR1 GTSNPN, CDR2 SVGIG (reference sequence). V dropped 7 bases and J dropped 5 bases, with 17 bases sitting between them. CDR3: CASTVGGSETQYF. As DNA, the CDR3 is TGTGCCTCAACGGTAGGGGGTTCGGAGACCCAGTACTTC.

The rearrangement uses TRBV5-6 and TRBJ2-7; D possibly corresponds to TRBD2 (6 bases). From germline, CDR1 is SGHDT and CDR2 YYEEEE. The CDR3 totals 14 residues. V dropped 4 bases and J dropped 3 bases, with 14 bases sitting between them. The CDR3 reads CASSPRGSSYEQYF. CDR3 sequence (DNA): TGTGCCAGCAGCCCCCGGGGGAGTAGCTACGAGCAGTACTTC.

DNA of the CDR3: TGTGCCAGCACGGGACAGGGTAAAGGAAAGACCCAGTACTTC. Protein: CASTGQGKGKTQYF. The chain uses TRBV2 and TRBJ2-5; TRBD1 matches at 9 bases. The germline V gene has CDR1 SNHLY and CDR2 FYNNEI. The CDR3 is made up of 14 amino acids. V lost 7 bases to trimming and J lost 6 bases; unmatched junction nucleotides: 9.

This clone came up once. Here the CDR3 reads CASSGPGTENSPLHF. The DNA for the CDR3 is TGCGCCAGCAGCGGCCCCGGGACAGAAAATTCACCCCTCCACTTT. V usage is TRBV5-1 and J usage is TRBJ1-6; 7 bases line up with TRBD1. This CDR3 comprises 15 residues. Germline V lookup: CDR1 SGHRS, CDR2 YFSETQ. V shed 4 bases and J 7 bases; nucleotides not matched to a gene: 8. The variable domain in full, with the rest retrieved from reference TRBV5-1 and TRBJ1-6, is KAGVTQTPRYLIKTRGQQVTLSCSPISGHRSVSWYQQTPGQGLQFLFEYFSETQRNKGNFPGRFSGRQFSNSRSEMNVSTLELGDSALYLCASSGPGTENSPLHFGNGTRLTVT.

The DNA of the CDR3 is TGTGCCAGCAGCCCCCGGACTAGCCGGTACAATGAGCAGTTCTTC. This codes for CASSPRTSRYNEQFF. The chain recombines TRBV9 with TRBJ2-1; TRBD2 aligns across 8 bases. The CDR3 loop spans 15 amino acids. V shed 4 bases, J shed 4 bases, and the junction held 7 bases outside the gene matches. Germline CDR1 is SGDLS and CDR2 is YYNGEE.

The V call is TRBV11-3, the J call TRBJ1-1; no reliable D call. Germline lookup yields CDR1 SGHNT and CDR2 YENEEA. The CDR3 length is 13 residues. The V gene lost 0 bases and the J gene lost 8 bases, with 10 bases spanning the gap. CDR3 sequence reads: CASSLESSGEAFF. In nucleotides, the CDR3 is TGTGCCAGCAGCTTAGAGAGCTCGGGGGAAGCTTTCTTT.